This T cell receptor (beta chain) derives from a study of blood T cells in healthy people across ages. Study-wide results and limits: Investigators treated diversity estimates from one million T cells as underestimates.

A sample-barcoded 5' primer and a J-beta primer mix were used in a second PCR of roughly 7 to 12 cycles. TCRdb itself ran the 5' RACE reads through MiXCR, one entry per CDR3 protein. This sample has about 670,000 distinct CDR3 sequences; about 51% occur once, and the top ten carry about 14%. Healthy Caucasian individuals from Russia aged 6 to 90 served as donors. With each sample, at least 5.5 micrograms of total RNA were extracted. Germline lookup yields CDR1 SQVTM and CDR2 ANQGSEA. Trimming cost V 4 bases and J 1 base, with 6 bases left between them. CDR3 length equals 12 residues. In this sample, this clonotype turned up many times. Its cognate antigen is unknown.

The source of this sequence is a woman at least 80 years old in good health. The gene calls are TRBV29-1 and TRBJ2-3; a possible D gene is TRBD2 (6 bases). Sequencing was done on a sample of blood. The CDR3 protein is CSVVAGTDTQYF. DNA for the CDR3: TGCAGCGTTGTAGCGGGCACAGATACGCAGTATTTT.